This TCR beta chain was sequenced for a study of T cells in Graves' hyperthyroidism and ophthalmopathy. RNA transcripts gave rise to amplified TCR beta CDR3 regions. Using the HTBI primer set, a first-round RT-PCR was run on the TCR CDR3. TCRdb independently ran MiXCR on the multiplex PCR reads; one entry per CDR3 protein. The table includes approximately 600,000 distinct CDR3 sequences, less than 25% detected once. Germline V CDR1 and CDR2: SNHLY, FYNNEI. With 3 bases removed from V and 2 bases from J, the gap between germline ends came to 14 bases. The CDR3 is 15 residues long. This clonotype was observed a handful of times.

V and J are TRBV2 and TRBJ2-7; D gene uncertain. The TCR sequence derives from a man aged 25-45 years with Graves' ophthalmopathy. Sequencing was done on a sample of blood. The CDR3: CASSEQTMPAYEQYF. CDR3 nucleotides: TGTGCCAGCAGTGAGCAGACAATGCCAGCCTACGAGCAGTACTTC.